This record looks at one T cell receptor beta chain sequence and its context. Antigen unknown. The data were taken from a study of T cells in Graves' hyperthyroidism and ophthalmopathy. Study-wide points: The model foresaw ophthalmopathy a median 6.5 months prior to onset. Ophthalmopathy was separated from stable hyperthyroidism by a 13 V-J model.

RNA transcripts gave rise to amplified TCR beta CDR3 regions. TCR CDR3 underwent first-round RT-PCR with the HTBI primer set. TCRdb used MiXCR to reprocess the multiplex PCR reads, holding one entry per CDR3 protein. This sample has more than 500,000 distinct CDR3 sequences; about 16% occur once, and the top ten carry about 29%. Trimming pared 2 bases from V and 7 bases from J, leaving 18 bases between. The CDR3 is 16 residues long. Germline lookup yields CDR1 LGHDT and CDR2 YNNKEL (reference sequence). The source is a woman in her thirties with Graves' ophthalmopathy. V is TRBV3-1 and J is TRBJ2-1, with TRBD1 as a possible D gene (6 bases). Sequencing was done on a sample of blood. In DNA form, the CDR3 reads TGTGCCAGCAGCCAATACCAGGGGTCTCTTGGAAATGAGCAGTTCTTC. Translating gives CASSQYQGSLGNEQFF.